One TCR beta chain is described in this entry. The antigen remains undetermined. An end of the junction differs from the germline gene, which may be a read error. The sample is drawn from a study of metastatic and nonmetastatic thyroid tumors. At the level of the study: Across blood and tumor or nodule tissue, repertoires from malignant and benign thyroid patients were compared with one another.

General observations from the study: Benign nodules were reported to have significantly lower TCR beta diversity than malignant thyroid tumors, in blood and tumor.

From germline, CDR1 is SNHLY and CDR2 FYNNEI. This CDR3 spans 13 amino acids. Source study methods: To classify distant metastasis in papillary thyroid cancer, a model was built from CDR3 differences across clinicopathological groups. TCRdb re-called clones via MiXCR from the PCR reads. The V and J calls reflect TCRdb's pipeline rather than the authors' work. The repertoire includes roughly 18,000 clones, 34% of them detected once, and 9% to 10% sits in the top ten. All patients reached thyroid surgery having received no treatment beforehand. The receptor's source is a male donor with papillary thyroid cancer or a benign thyroid nodule (not recorded which). Some clones in this sample may be carry-over from other donors' samples. V is TRBV2 and J is TRBJ2-1; 7 bases agree with TRBD2. The sequencing input was tumor tissue. This CDR3 reads CASAREKENEQLF. The CDR3 DNA follows: TGTGCCAGCGCGCGGGAGAAGGAGAATGAGCAGTTATTC.